The entry below describes one T cell receptor beta chain. Its target is not known. This CDR3 spans 13 amino acids. Germline V gene data show CDR1 as LGHNT and CDR2 as FRNRAP. Trimming removed 6 bases at V and 5 bases at J, with 13 bases between. The sample comes from a study of T cell repertoires in cytomegalovirus infection. TCRdb processed the reads anew with MiXCR; each CDR3 protein has one entry. The sample has roughly 100,000 distinct CDR3 sequences, roughly 40% seen once. The rearrangement links TRBV12-5 to TRBJ1-1, with D unresolved. The input for sequencing was CD8+ T cells from cultured PBMCs, taken from culture after CMV antigen stimulation. This sequence originates from a human donor in good health (CMV status not recorded). Some clones in this sample may be carry-over from other donors' samples. In DNA form, the CDR3 reads TGTGCTAGTGGATGGACCGGGTCGACTGAAGCTTTCTTT. Translated, it gives CASGWTGSTEAFF.